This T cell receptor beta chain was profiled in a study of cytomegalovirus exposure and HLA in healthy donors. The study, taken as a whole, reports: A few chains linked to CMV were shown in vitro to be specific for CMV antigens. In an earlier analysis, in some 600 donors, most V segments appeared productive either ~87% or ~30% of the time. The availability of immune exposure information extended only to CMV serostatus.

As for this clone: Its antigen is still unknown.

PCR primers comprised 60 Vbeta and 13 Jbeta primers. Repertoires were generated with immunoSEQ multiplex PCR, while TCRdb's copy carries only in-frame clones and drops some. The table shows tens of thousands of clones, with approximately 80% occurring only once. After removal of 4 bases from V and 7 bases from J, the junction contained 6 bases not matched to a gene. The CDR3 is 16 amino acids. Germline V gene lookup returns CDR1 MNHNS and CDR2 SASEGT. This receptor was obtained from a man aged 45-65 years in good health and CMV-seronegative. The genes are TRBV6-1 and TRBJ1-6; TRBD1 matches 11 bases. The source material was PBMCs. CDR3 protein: CASSGGQGARNSPLHF. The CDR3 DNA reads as TGTGCCAGCAGTGGAGGACAGGGGGCGAGGAATTCACCCCTCCACTTT.